The 6 T cell receptor beta chains in this list originate from one sample, sequenced in a study of early T cells in non-severe SARS-CoV-2 infection (dated by TCRdb to the early 2020s). Libraries came from 5' RACE. Sequencing was performed on a NextSeq 500. TCRdb cleaned the public reads at Q25 with fastp, built clones with MiXCR and kept in-frame beta chains. Rows are combined by CDR3 protein, so each entry shows the most common genes and DNA. This sample holds nearly 90,000 distinct CDR3 sequences; 14% were observed only once. The ten largest clones add up to roughly 6.4% of the sample. Sequencing was carried out using whole blood. The receptor source for this set is an adult who was a healthcare worker with PCR-confirmed SARS-CoV-2 infection or an uninfected control (not recorded which).

At least ten counts were recorded for this clonotype. The CDR3 DNA reads TGTGCCAGCAGCCGTTGGGAAGGCTCAGGGGTTTTAAGCTCCTATAATTCACCCCTCCACTTT. Encoded protein: CASSRWEGSGVLSSYNSPLHF. This rearrangement joins TRBV7-9 to TRBJ1-6; a weak D match, TRBD1 (6 bases). The CDR3 is 21 amino acids. In germline, CDR1 is SEHNR, CDR2 FQNEAQ (reference sequence). Trimming removed 5 bases at V and 0 bases at J, with 26 bases between.

Concerning this clonotype: At one end the junction does not follow the germline gene, possibly because of a read error. The chain links TRBV4-2 to TRBJ2-5, with D hard to call. Germline V gene lookup returns CDR1 LGHNA and CDR2 YNFKEQ. The CDR3 has 12 residues. CDR3 loop: CASSQGAGPRFF. The DNA for the CDR3 is TGTGCCAGCAGCCAAGGGGCCGGACCCAGGTTCTTC.

This clonotype has more than one count but fewer than ten. The chain uses TRBV28 and TRBJ1-5; D unclear. From germline, CDR1 is MDHEN and CDR2 SYDVKM. Trimming left V 4 bases short and J 4 bases short, with 5 bases between. The CDR3 runs 12 residues. In nucleotides, the CDR3 is TGTGCCAGCAGTTCACAAAATCAGCCCCAGCATTTT. Protein: CASSSQNQPQHF.

This clonotype was picked up a small number of times. The chain has TRBV30 and TRBJ2-7, with 11 bases lining up with TRBD2. Unmatched junction bases numbered 4, after V lost 5 bases and J lost 1 base. The germline V gene encodes CDR1 GTSNPN and CDR2 SVGIG (reference sequence). This CDR3 is 14 amino acids long. CDR3 amino acids: CAWGTSGGSYEQYF. Written as DNA, the CDR3 is TGTGCCTGGGGAACTAGCGGGGGTTCCTACGAGCAGTACTTC.

This clonotype was counted only a few times. The chain carries TRBV7-9 and TRBJ2-1; D possibly corresponds to TRBD1 (6 bases). The germline CDR1 and CDR2 sequences are SEHNR and FQNEAQ (reference sequence). This CDR3 comprises 14 residues. V was clipped by 3 bases and J by 7 bases, with 13 bases between them. CDR3 sequence reads: CASSFGAGENEQFF. The CDR3, as DNA: TGTGCCAGCAGCTTCGGGGCAGGGGAAAATGAGCAGTTCTTC.

This chain links TRBV21-1 with TRBJ2-1. TRBV21-1 is marked as a pseudogene. The length of the CDR3 is 16 residues. CDR3 residues: CASSPWTGSSDSEQFF. The CDR3 nucleotides are TGTGCCAGCAGCCCTTGGACGGGTTCGTCGGATTCTGAGCAGTTCTTC.